These T cell receptor beta chains were read from a single sample in a study of cytomegalovirus exposure and HLA in healthy donors. Generated by immunoSEQ multiplex PCR, the TCRdb table keeps only in-frame clones and is missing some. The repertoire holds roughly 43,000 clones, with over 85% as singletons. Sequenced material: PBMCs. Receptors were obtained from a woman between 18 and 29 years old in good health and CMV-seronegative. Both conserved end residues are part of each CDR3. The D gene is left open where the match is weak. The size field is filled for only some rows; it gives once, few, many or a size class.

D	size	V	J	DNA	CDR3
.	.	TRBV6-1	TRBJ2-5	TGTGCCAGCAGTGAACAGGGGGGTGGAGAGACCCAGTACTTC	CASSEQGGGETQYF
.	.	TRBV6-5	TRBJ1-3	TGTGCCACCAGGTCAGGGGTTGGAAACACCATATATTTT	CATRSGVGNTIYF
TRBD1	once	TRBV28	TRBJ2-6	TGTGCCAGCAGTTTTCGGAGGAGGCAGGGGGTCCCTGGGGCCAACGTCCTGACTTTC	CASSFRRRQGVPGANVLTF
.	.	TRBV6-1	TRBJ2-5	TGTGCCAGCAGTGAAGCAGGGGCTCAAGAGACCCAGTACTTC	CASSEAGAQETQYF
TRBD1	.	TRBV6-1	TRBJ1-5	TGTGCCAGCAGGCGGAGGGACAGAGATAGTCCCCAGCATTTT	CASRRRDRDSPQHF
TRBD1	.	TRBV28	TRBJ1-1	TGTGCCATAGTTCAGGGGGCGACGAACACTGAAGCTTTCTTT	CAIVQGATNTEAFF
TRBD1	.	TRBV27	TRBJ2-5	TGTGCCAGCAGCATTACCACTGGGACAGGCCAAGAGACCCAGTACTTC	CASSITTGTGQETQYF
TRBD1	.	TRBV28	TRBJ2-1	TGTGCCAGCAGCAAACCGGGACAGGGCTACAATGAGCAGTTCTTC	CASSKPGQGYNEQFF
TRBD1	.	TRBV4-2	TRBJ2-3	TGTGCCAGCAGCCAAGAATGGGGACAGGGGACCTTAAGCACAGATACGCAGTATTTT	CASSQEWGQGTLSTDTQYF
TRBD2	.	TRBV4-1	TRBJ2-1	TGCGCCAGCAGCCAAGATTTTGAAGCGGGAGCATACAATGAGCAGTTCTTC	CASSQDFEAGAYNEQFF
TRBD1	once	TRBV2	TRBJ1-5	TGTGCCAGCAGTGATAGGTCAGGGGGGAGTCAGCCCCAGCATTTT	CASSDRSGGSQPQHF
.	.	TRBV28	TRBJ1-2	TGTGCCAGCAGTTTAACGAAGGGGCCCTATGGCTACACCTTC	CASSLTKGPYGYTF
TRBD2	.	TRBV27	TRBJ2-5	TGTGCCAGCAGTTCCCTAAAATCGGGGACTAGTGAATTGACCCAGTACTTC	CASSSLKSGTSELTQYF
.	few	TRBV28	TRBJ1-1	TGTGCCAGCAGTTTGGGGAGAGGGGGAGCTTTCTTT	CASSLGRGGAFF
.	.	TRBV29-1	TRBJ2-2	TGCAGCGGGATTGGAGGGCTGACGAACACCGGGGAGCTGTTTTTT	CSGIGGLTNTGELFF
.	.	TRBV27	TRBJ1-6	TGTGCCAGCAGTTTATTTTTCCTATCTAATTCACCCCTCCACTTT	CASSLFFLSNSPLHF
.	.	TRBV6-5	TRBJ2-3	TGTGCCAGCACTAACAGGGAAGCAGATACGCAGTATTTT	CASTNREADTQYF
.	.	TRBV7-3	TRBJ1-6	TGTGCCAGCAGCACGACAGTTTTCAATTCACCCCTCCACTTT	CASSTTVFNSPLHF
TRBD1	once	TRBV27	TRBJ1-1	TGTGCCAGCAGTTTAGGGACAGACCACACTGAAGCTTTCTTT	CASSLGTDHTEAFF
.	.	TRBV15	TRBJ1-5	TGTGCCACCAGCAGAGGTAAAGCCCAGCCCCAGCATTTT	CATSRGKAQPQHF
.	.	TRBV28	TRBJ1-5	TGTGCCTGCTACAGTCTCAATCAGCCCCAGCATTTT	CACYSLNQPQHF
.	.	TRBV9	TRBJ1-1	TGTGCCAGCAGCGGAGGGGCAGGGGTGGGCACTGAAGCTTTCTTT	CASSGGAGVGTEAFF
.	.	TRBV7-8	TRBJ1-2	TGTGCCAGCAGCCTAGCAGGAGGGTATGGCTACACCTTC	CASSLAGGYGYTF
.	once	TRBV20-1	TRBJ2-7	TGCAGTGCTAGGAGGGACGAGCAGTACTTC	CSARRDEQYF
.	few	TRBV2	TRBJ1-5	TGTGCCAGCAGTATGAGGGGGTTCAGTCAGCCCCAGCATTTT	CASSMRGFSQPQHF
.	once	TRBV6-5	TRBJ2-1	TGTGCCAGCAGCTCCCCAATGCGGGGAAATGAGCAGTTCTTC	CASSSPMRGNEQFF
TRBD2	few	TRBV6-5	TRBJ2-7	TGTGCCATTAGACTAGCGGGAGGGGAGCAGTACTTC	CAIRLAGGEQYF
.	once	TRBV28	TRBJ1-1	TGTGCCAGCAGTTTGCCTCTGAGGAACACTGAAGCTTTCTTT	CASSLPLRNTEAFF
.	.	TRBV7-9	TRBJ1-5	TGTGCCAGCACCAAAAGTGGGGGGTGGAACGATCAGCCCCAGCATTTT	CASTKSGGWNDQPQHF
.	.	TRBV7-6	TRBJ1-4	TGTGCCAGCAGCATCCCCCAGGGGCGAGTTGAAAAACTGTTTTTT	CASSIPQGRVEKLFF
.	.	TRBV5-6	TRBJ1-2	TGTGCCAGCAGCTTCCCCGTCAGGGTAAAAGACGGCTACACCTTC	CASSFPVRVKDGYTF
TRBD1	.	TRBV6-1	TRBJ1-2	TGTGCCAGCAGTGAGGCGCAGGGGGCATATGGCTACACCTTC	CASSEAQGAYGYTF
TRBD1	.	TRBV6-1	TRBJ1-1	TGTGCCAGCAGGGCTGGAGACAGGGGGATAGAAGCTTTCTTT	CASRAGDRGIEAFF
TRBD1	.	TRBV19	TRBJ1-5	TGTGCCAGTAGTTCCTCCGGGACAGGGGTTTTTCAGCCCCAGCATTTT	CASSSSGTGVFQPQHF
.	.	TRBV6-6	TRBJ1-4	TGTGCCAGCAGCCTTGGGCACGGCGCAACTAATGAAAAACTGTTTTTT	CASSLGHGATNEKLFF
.	.	TRBV7-2	TRBJ2-2	TGTGCCAGCAGCTTAGGGCAAAACACCGGGGAGCTGTTTTTT	CASSLGQNTGELFF
.	.	TRBV5-4	TRBJ1-5	TGTGCCAGCAGCACGGACGGGGATTGGCCCCAGCATTTT	CASSTDGDWPQHF
TRBD2	.	TRBV6-5	TRBJ2-1	TGTGCCAGCCGCCCAGGACTAGCGGGGGGGAATGAGCAGTTCTTC	CASRPGLAGGNEQFF
.	.	TRBV5-1	TRBJ1-1	TGCGCCAGCAGCTTGTTGTCACAGGGCCAGGGGGAAGCTTTCTTT	CASSLLSQGQGEAFF
TRBD1	.	TRBV7-3	TRBJ2-2	TGTGCCAGCAGCGTCTCCCCACAGGGGGGCCCCGGGGAGCTGTTTTTT	CASSVSPQGGPGELFF
.	.	TRBV4-2	TRBJ2-3	TGTGCCAGCAGCCAAGAAGGGGGCACAGATACGCAGTATTTT	CASSQEGGTDTQYF
.	.	TRBV30	TRBJ1-5	TGTGCCTGGAATAAAGGAGGAGATCAGCCCCAGCATTTT	CAWNKGGDQPQHF
.	.	TRBV5-1	TRBJ1-4	TGCGCCTCCGCCGCCGAGACAACTAATGAAAAACTGTTTTTT	CASAAETTNEKLFF
.	.	TRBV2	TRBJ2-5	TGTGCCAGCAGGACCGCATCCGGCCCGATGAGGGAGGAGACCCAGTACTTC	CASRTASGPMREETQYF
TRBD2	.	TRBV13	TRBJ2-7	TGTGCCAGCAGCCCCTCCCGACTAGCGGGGTGGAACGAGCAGTACTTC	CASSPSRLAGWNEQYF
TRBD1	.	TRBV5-1	TRBJ1-1	TGCGCCAGCAGCTTGGATACAGGGGCTGAAGCTTTCTTT	CASSLDTGAEAFF
.	.	TRBV6-1	TRBJ1-2	TGTGCCAGCAGTGTTATTTGGACAGCTCCTAACTATGGCTACACCTTC	CASSVIWTAPNYGYTF
TRBD2	.	TRBV4-1	TRBJ2-5	TGCGCCAGCAGCCAAGGGCGGGGGATTCAAGAGACCCAGTACTTC	CASSQGRGIQETQYF
TRBD2	.	TRBV7-6	TRBJ2-1	TGTGCCAGCAGCCGCGGGAGTCCCAACAATGAGCAGTTCTTC	CASSRGSPNNEQFF
.	.	TRBV19	TRBJ2-5	TGTGCCAGTAGTCGACAAAGCCAAGAGACCCAGTACTTC	CASSRQSQETQYF
TRBD1	.	TRBV6-4	TRBJ2-5	TGTGCCAGCAGTGGCCCCGACAGGGGGCATATGGAGACCCAGTACTTC	CASSGPDRGHMETQYF
TRBD2	.	TRBV6-7	TRBJ2-1	TGTGCCAGCAGTAGAGGGACTAGCGATGAGCAGTTCTTC	CASSRGTSDEQFF
TRBD2	.	TRBV28	TRBJ2-1	TGTGCCAGCAGACGGAGCGGGAGGTCCGTCGATGAGCAGTTCTTC	CASRRSGRSVDEQFF
.	.	TRBV19	TRBJ1-6	TGTGCCAGTAGTAAGACAGAGTATAATTCACCCCTCCACTTT	CASSKTEYNSPLHF
TRBD2	.	TRBV6-4	TRBJ2-3	TGTGCCAGCAGCGCTAGCGGGGGCACAGATACGCAGTATTTT	CASSASGGTDTQYF
TRBD2	.	TRBV11-2	TRBJ2-5	TGTGCCAGCAGCTTAGGCACGGGAGGAGGTAGGGAGACCCAGTACTTC	CASSLGTGGGRETQYF
.	.	TRBV5-1	TRBJ2-7	TGCGCCAGCAGCCCGGGGGCCCGGGCAGCGGGGAACGAGCAGTACTTC	CASSPGARAAGNEQYF
.	.	TRBV7-9	TRBJ1-1	TGTGCCAGCAGCTTAGTTCTGGTTTCGGGAGCTTTCTTT	CASSLVLVSGAFF
TRBD1	.	TRBV7-9	TRBJ1-1	TGTGCCAGCAGCTTAGCGGGGACAGCTAACACTGAAGCTTTCTTT	CASSLAGTANTEAFF
TRBD2	once	TRBV2	TRBJ2-1	TGTGCCAGTACACCTCAGCGGGATCTCCACACTGAGCAGTTCTTC	CASTPQRDLHTEQFF